Shown below are 16 T cell receptor beta chains from a single sample sequenced in a study of cytomegalovirus exposure and HLA in healthy donors. Produced via immunoSEQ multiplex PCR; TCRdb's table is partial and in-frame only. The sample records about 340,000 clones, 86% being singletons. Sequencing was done on a sample of PBMCs. These receptors came from a woman aged 18-35 years in good health and CMV-seronegative.

The chain is built from TRBV6-6 and TRBJ2-3; 12 nucleotides line up with TRBD2. Trimming removed 4 bases from V and 4 bases from J; junction bases left unmatched: 6. The CDR3 consists of 16 residues. In germline, CDR1 is MNHNY, CDR2 SVGAGI (reference sequence). In DNA form, the CDR3 reads TGTGCCAGCAGTTCGAGGACTAGCGGGAATGCAGATACGCAGTATTTT. Translating gives CASSSRTSGNADTQYF.

This chain links TRBV5-4 with TRBJ2-2; 16 nucleotides line up with TRBD2. The germline V gene has CDR1 SGHNT and CDR2 YYREEE (reference sequence). J gave up 4 bases and V 4 bases, and 4 bases lay outside the gene matches. The CDR3 covers 17 residues. The CDR3 DNA reads as TGTGCCAGCAGCGAGGGACTAGCGGGAGGGGCCACCGGGGAGCTGTTTTTT. This gives the protein CASSEGLAGGATGELFF.

This sequence joins TRBV4-3 and TRBJ2-1; TRBD2 might be the D (5 bases). Germline assignment: CDR1 LGHNA and CDR2 YSLEER. V lost 0 bases and J 6 bases, leaving 18 bases between the germline ends. The CDR3 covers 17 residues. CDR3 coding DNA: TGCGCCAGCAGCCAAGATCGGCGCGGAAGCGGAGGCAATGAGCAGTTCTTC. It specifies CASSQDRRGSGGNEQFF.

Written as DNA, the CDR3 is TGTGCCAGCAGCCAAAGATCGAGCCAGCCCCAGCATTTT. As protein: CASSQRSSQPQHF. The chain joins TRBV7-2 to TRBJ1-5; D gene uncertain. The CDR3 has 13 residues. Germline CDR1 and CDR2: SGHTA and FQGNSA. V lost 5 bases to trimming and J lost 7 bases, with 12 bases between them.

The rearrangement joins TRBV20-1 to TRBJ1-2; D is unresolved. The CDR3 loop spans 11 amino acids. The germline gives CDR1 DFQATT, CDR2 SNEGSKA (reference sequence). Trimming left V 5 bases short and J 2 bases short, with 6 bases between. The CDR3 bases are TGCAGTGCTTCAGTCAACTATGGCTACACCTTC. Residues: CSASVNYGYTF.

This clone has more than one count but fewer than ten. The rearrangement uses TRBV18 and TRBJ2-1, with 13 bases fitting TRBD2. The CDR3 has 15 residues. CDR1 is KGHSH and CDR2 is LQKENI in the germline V gene. V dropped 2 bases and J dropped 10; count of bases not matched to a gene: 5. The CDR3: CASSPTSGRAGEQFF. DNA of the CDR3: TGTGCCAGCTCACCAACTAGCGGGAGGGCCGGAGAGCAGTTCTTC.

This clone came up a few times. The chain has TRBV2 and TRBJ2-7; 7 bases align to TRBD2. With V trimmed by 10 bases and J by 2 bases, 11 bases remained unmatched. CDR3 length: 14 amino acids. Germline V gives CDR1 SNHLY, CDR2 FYNNEI. CDR3: CAIPGEGKPYEQYF. CDR3 nucleotide sequence: TGTGCCATCCCGGGGGAGGGGAAGCCCTACGAGCAGTACTTC.

The rearrangement links TRBV7-3 to TRBJ2-1; tentative D call: TRBD1 (5 bases). The CDR3 runs to 13 residues. CDR1 SGHTA and CDR2 FQGTGA come from the germline V gene. Trimming took 5 bases from V and 7 from J, leaving 12 bases between them. The CDR3 is CASSPGFMNEQFF. DNA of the CDR3: TGTGCCAGCAGCCCAGGGTTCATGAATGAGCAGTTCTTC. Filled out from reference TRBV7-3 and TRBJ2-1, the complete variable domain reads GAGVSQTPSNKVTEKGKYVELRCDPISGHTALYWYRQSLGQGPEFLIYFQGTGAADDSGLPNDRFFAVRPEGSVSTLKIQRTERGDSAVYLCASSPGFMNEQFFGPGTRLTVL.

CDR3 DNA sequence: TGCGCCAGCAGCATCACCGGGACTAGCGGATTGAGTACGCAGTATTTT. Residues: CASSITGTSGLSTQYF. This chain uses TRBV5-1 with TRBJ2-3; 11 nucleotides agree with TRBD2. Trimming took 4 bases from V and 8 from J; bases not matched to a gene: 12. CDR3 length: 16 residues. Looked up from germline, CDR1 is SGHRS and CDR2 is YFSETQ.

The chain links TRBV27 to TRBJ2-3; 11 nucleotides line up with TRBD2. CDR3 length: 14 residues. In germline, CDR1 is MNHEY, CDR2 SMNVEV (reference sequence). V shed 8 bases, J shed 4 bases, and the junction held 5 bases outside the gene matches. CDR3 coding DNA: TGTGCCAGCCGTGTACTAGCGGGAGCAGATACGCAGTATTTT. Amino acid sequence: CASRVLAGADTQYF.

The chain recombines TRBV28 with TRBJ2-1, with 8 bases that match TRBD2. CDR3 length equals 16 residues. V lost 7 bases to trimming and J lost 1 base; unmatched junction nucleotides: 9. Germline-derived CDR1 and CDR2 are MDHEN and SYDVKM. The CDR3 DNA is TGTGCCAGCACCCCCTTTAGCGGGAAGTCCTACAATGAGCAGTTCTTC. This gives the protein CASTPFSGKSYNEQFF.

The chain has TRBV27 and TRBJ1-2; the match to TRBD1 covers 7 bases. The CDR3 is 15 residues long. Germline V CDR1 and CDR2: MNHEY, SMNVEV (reference sequence). The V segment lost 8 bases and the J segment 4 bases; nucleotides outside the gene matches: 13. The CDR3 DNA follows: TGTGCCAGCCGACCAACAGGGGCCCCAGCCTATGGCTACACCTTC. This sequence encodes CASRPTGAPAYGYTF.

The rearrangement uses TRBV27 and TRBJ2-7, with 7 bases identical to TRBD2. This CDR3 has 13 amino acids. With 4 bases clipped from V and 5 bases from J, the junction kept 5 bases outside the gene matches. CDR1 and CDR2 from the germline V gene are MNHEY and SMNVEV (reference sequence). CDR3 amino acids: CASSSLGGNEQYF. The CDR3 region has the DNA TGTGCCAGCAGTTCCCTCGGGGGGAACGAGCAGTACTTC.

The chain is built from TRBV4-3 and TRBJ2-7, with 7 bases aligning to TRBD2. The length of the CDR3 is 18 residues. Germline values: CDR1 LGHNA, CDR2 YSLEER. Unmatched junction bases numbered 16, after V lost 1 base and J lost 4 bases. The chain's CDR3 is CASSQGYLAEPGWYEQYF. Written as DNA, the CDR3 is TGCGCCAGCAGCCAAGGGTATCTAGCGGAGCCCGGGTGGTACGAGCAGTACTTC.

V and J are TRBV9 and TRBJ2-3; TRBD1 aligns across 8 bases. V was clipped by 0 bases and J by 1 base; unmatched bases: 4. CDR1 is SGDLS, CDR2 YYNGEE, per germline. The CDR3 length is 16 residues. For the CDR3, the DNA is TGTGCCAGCAGCGTAGTTTTGGGACAGGGCACAGATACGCAGTATTTT. Its translation is CASSVVLGQGTDTQYF.

The V gene is TRBV7-9, the J gene TRBJ2-7, with D hard to call. Germline V gene data show CDR1 as SEHNR and CDR2 as FQNEAQ (reference sequence). The CDR3 loop spans 11 amino acids. Trimming pared 5 bases from V and 3 bases from J, leaving 5 bases between. The CDR3 DNA reads as TGTGCCAGCAGCCCCGTCTACGAGCAGTACTTC. It translates to CASSPVYEQYF. Full variable domain (outside the CDR3, taken from reference TRBV7-9 and TRBJ2-7): DTGVSQNPRHKITKRGQNVTFRCDPISEHNRLYWYRQTLGQGPEFLTYFQNEAQLEKSRLLSDRFSAERPKGSFSTLEIQRTEQGDSAMYLCASSPVYEQYFGPGTRLTVT.